This T cell receptor beta chain was captured in a study of blood T cells in healthy people across ages. Notes on this clonotype: Its antigen is still unknown.

Per-sample yields of isolated PBMCs were at least 6 million. The use of a sample-barcoded 5' primer and a J-beta primer mix characterized a second PCR of roughly 6 to 11 cycles. Sequencing of every sample gave 2.5 million or more CDR3-containing paired-end reads. Via MiXCR, TCRdb re-called the 5' RACE reads, giving one row per CDR3 protein. The sample has about 1.8 million distinct CDR3 sequences, less than 50% seen once. There are 14 residues in the CDR3. CDR1 and CDR2 from the germline V gene are DFQATT and SNEGSKA (reference sequence). The V segment lost 3 bases and the J segment 6 bases; nucleotides outside the gene matches: 5. Study outcomes and limitations: Leaving the PBMCs unsorted stopped any conclusive comparison of naive versus antigen-experienced cells. Among T cells, TCR beta diversity per million cells dropped roughly linearly as age rose.

Sequenced: blood. The chain is built from TRBV20-1 and TRBJ2-1, with 10 bases matching TRBD2. The source of this sequence is a woman in her thirties or forties in good health. The CDR3 protein is CSASISGGANEQFF. The DNA of the CDR3 is TGCAGTGCTAGCATCAGCGGGGGGGCCAATGAGCAGTTCTTC.